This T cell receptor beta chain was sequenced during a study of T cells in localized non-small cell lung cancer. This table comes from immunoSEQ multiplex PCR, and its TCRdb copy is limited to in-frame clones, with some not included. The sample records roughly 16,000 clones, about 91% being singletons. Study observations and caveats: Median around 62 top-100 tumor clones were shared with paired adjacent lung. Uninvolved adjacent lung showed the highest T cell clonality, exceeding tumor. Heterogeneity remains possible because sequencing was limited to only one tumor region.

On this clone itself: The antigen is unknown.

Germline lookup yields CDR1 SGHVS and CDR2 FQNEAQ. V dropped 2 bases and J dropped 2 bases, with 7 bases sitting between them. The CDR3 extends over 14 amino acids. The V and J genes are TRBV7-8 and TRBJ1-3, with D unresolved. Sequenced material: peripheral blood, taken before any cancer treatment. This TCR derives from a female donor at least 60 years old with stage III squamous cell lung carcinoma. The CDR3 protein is CASSLFATGNTIYF. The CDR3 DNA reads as TGTGCCAGCAGCTTATTTGCCACTGGAAACACCATATATTTT.